The T cell receptor beta chain described here comes from a study of identical twins. This clonotype has ten or more counts. Its target is unknown. Study-wide results and caveats: Beta clonotypes that were abundant in cord blood contained fewer insertions, a pattern absent from memory repertoires.

Trimming removed 5 bases from V and 8 bases from J, with 16 bases in between. There are 14 residues in the CDR3. Via MiXCR, TCRdb re-called the 5' RACE reads, giving one row per CDR3 protein. The sample consists of 300,000 to 400,000 distinct CDR3 sequences, roughly an eighth of them appearing once. The sample also formed part of further work on yellow fever vaccine responses in identical twins.

V usage is TRBV12-3 or TRBV12-4 and J usage is TRBJ2-1; D perhaps matches TRBD2 (6 bases). Sequences were obtained from CD8+ T cells sorted from blood. The receptor's source is a woman in her late teens or twenties in good health. CDR3 amino acids: CASSPGGKVDEQFF. The CDR3 DNA reads TGTGCCAGCAGTCCCGGAGGGAAAGTGGATGAGCAGTTCTTC.